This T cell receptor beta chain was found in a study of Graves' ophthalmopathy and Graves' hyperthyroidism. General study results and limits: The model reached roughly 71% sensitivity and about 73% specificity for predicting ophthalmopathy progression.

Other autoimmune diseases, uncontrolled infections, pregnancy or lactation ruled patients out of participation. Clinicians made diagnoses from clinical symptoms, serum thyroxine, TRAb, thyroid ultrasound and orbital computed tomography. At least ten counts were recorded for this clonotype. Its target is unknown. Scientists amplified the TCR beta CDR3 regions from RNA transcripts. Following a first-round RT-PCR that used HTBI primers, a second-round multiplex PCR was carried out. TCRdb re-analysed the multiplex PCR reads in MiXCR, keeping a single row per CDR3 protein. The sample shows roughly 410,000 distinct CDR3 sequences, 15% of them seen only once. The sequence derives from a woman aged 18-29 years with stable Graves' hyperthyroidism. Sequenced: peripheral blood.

The CDR3 region is CASSTPGGWNYGYTF. The DNA for the CDR3 is TGTGCCAGCAGCACTCCAGGGGGCTGGAACTATGGCTACACCTTC. V is TRBV28 and J is TRBJ1-2, with 8 bases aligning to TRBD1. The CDR3 spans 15 residues. Trimming took 6 bases from V and 2 from J; bases not matched to a gene: 8. Germline V gene data show CDR1 as MDHEN and CDR2 as SYDVKM.